This entry features one T cell receptor beta chain sequence. The antigen is unknown. The data derive from a study of T cell responses to AZD1222 COVID-19 vaccine. The study, taken as a whole, reports: Among spike-specific TCRs, nearly half reportedly target unmutated variant regions. Compared with day 0, the breadth and depth of the Spike-specific TCR repertoire rose significantly after two doses of AZD1222.

Data came from immunoSEQ multiplex PCR; TCRdb stores just in-frame clones and leaves some out. Of about 99,000 clones in the sample, nearly 90% were seen once. This CDR3 contains 11 residues. Germline-derived CDR1 and CDR2 are DFQATT and SNEGSKA (reference sequence). V shed 8 bases and J shed 6 bases, with 12 bases lying between them. This material consisted of peripheral blood, taken on day 0 of AZD1222 vaccination. This TCR derives from an adult in good health. The rearrangement uses TRBV20-1 and TRBJ2-3; weak D call: TRBD1 (6 bases). The DNA for the CDR3 is TGCAGTCTCGCCGACAGGGATACGCAGTATTTT. This gives the protein CSLADRDTQYF.